Described below is a single TCR beta chain sequence and its context. Its antigen is unidentified. Unique molecular identifiers were incorporated during preparation of the TCRbeta library. TCRdb processed the PCR reads anew with MiXCR; each CDR3 protein has one entry. The sample contains about 580,000 distinct CDR3 sequences, roughly 23% of which appear only once. The CDR3 loop spans 15 amino acids. In germline, CDR1 is DFQATT, CDR2 SNEGSKA (reference sequence). J gave up 5 bases and V 1 base, and 9 bases lay outside the gene matches. The data derive from a study of T-cell reconstitution after alpha-beta-depleted transplantation in children. Study observations and caveats: Counts and diversity of T cells one year after transplant came mostly from newly produced T cells. Diversity of TCRbeta at day 60 was high in some patients, arising from surviving recipient T cells and thymic progenitors. Reports say that about two months after transplant, the alpha-beta T cells came out of several hundred graft clones that had expanded.

The sample in question was PBMCs, mostly from graft donor cells, obtained 360 days after TCRalphabeta/CD19-depleted stem cell transplant. This chain joins TRBV20-1 and TRBJ2-5; the match to TRBD1 covers 8 bases. The source of this sequence is a boy less than two years old who had a stem cell transplant for acute myeloid leukemia, so the T cells may come from the graft donor. CDR3 residues: CSARVRPGGRETQYF. The CDR3 bases are TGCAGTGCTAGAGTTCGGCCAGGGGGCAGGGAGACCCAGTACTTC.